This T cell receptor beta chain comes out of a study of vaccination and CD4 T cells after COVID-19. As for the study in general: Two doses of either BNT162b2 or mRNA-1273 vaccine went to participants. Post-COVID draws came a median 101 days after diagnosis (range 35 to 161).

This CDR3 spans 15 amino acids. V lost 2 bases, J lost 10 bases, and 20 bases lay in between. Per germline, CDR1 MNHEY and CDR2 SVGAGI. Sequence data for DNA of cultured CD4+ T cells were generated by the Oncomine TCR Beta short-read assay. TCRdb fed the PCR reads into MiXCR, producing one record per CDR3 protein. The sample shows roughly 18,000 distinct CDR3 sequences, about two thirds of them seen only once. Findings and limits, study-wide: Counts of SARS-CoV-2-reactive clonotypes had a median that went from approximately 21 to 40, a nonsignificant change.

The sample's treatment: approximately nine-day PBMC culture with coronavirus spike peptide pools or control peptides (ViraFEST assay). ViraFEST used peptide pools to expand antigen-specific T cells before TCR sequencing. This clonotype was counted once. The antigen remains undetermined. Sequences were obtained from CD4+ T cells from blood, cultured in vitro. The chain is built from TRBV6-5 and TRBJ2-5; no firm D call. The TCR sequence derives from a human donor who had recovered from COVID-19. The CDR3 DNA is TGTGCCAGCAGTTACATGGCCCAAGGAAGTAGTGGCCAGTACTTC. Translation: CASSYMAQGSSGQYF.